This TCR beta chain originates from a study of control samples from healthy donors and cancer patients (dated by TCRdb to 2018 to 2021). The library was built by means of the immunoSEQ multiplex PCR assay. TCRdb's version of the immuneACCESS table is confined to in-frame rearrangements and falls short of the full clone set. An unresolved V gene accounts for under half of the shortfall where checked; the remainder is of unknown origin. The sample data list 78,000 or so clones, and over 75% of these were observed just once. The ten largest clones add up to over 3.5% of the sample. Regarding this clone: Its antigen is still unknown. Per-nucleotide qualities are absent, and no much larger clonotype sits a single base away.

Sequenced input: blood. The receptor was isolated from a woman in her forties or fifties in good health.

In nucleotide form, the sequence is TGTGCCAGCAGCTTTGGACTGCGCACAGATACGCAGTATTTT. This gives the protein CASSFGLRTDTQYF. The chain couples TRBV7-3 to TRBJ2-3; possibly the D gene is TRBD2, per 5 matching bases. The germline V gene provides CDR1 SGHTA and CDR2 FQGTGA. Counted from cysteine to phenylalanine, this CDR3 has 14 amino acids. CDR3 DNA only is kept here, 42 bases in frame from base 1. The germline ends are 8 bases apart after V is trimmed by 3 bases and J by 1 base.